One sample yielded the 26 T cell receptor beta chains listed below, sequenced in a study of radiotherapy plus CTLA-4 blockade in lung cancer. Measured with immunoSEQ multiplex PCR; TCRdb has only the in-frame clones, and not every one. Seen here are tens of thousands of clones, less than 75% observed once, and the top ten hold roughly 8%. The starting material was peripheral blood, obtained from a patient treated with radiotherapy plus ipilimumab. The receptors originated from a human donor with non-small cell lung cancer whose response to radiotherapy plus ipilimumab could not be evaluated.

The chain combines TRBV28 with TRBJ1-4, with a weak D call TRBD1 (6 bases). The ends were cut back, 5 bases at V and 6 bases at J, with 16 bases in the middle. The CDR3 consists of 15 residues. Germline V gene lookup returns CDR1 MDHEN and CDR2 SYDVKM. The CDR3 is CASSPGGGQDEKLFF. The CDR3 nucleotides are TGTGCCAGCAGTCCCGGGGGGGGGCAAGATGAAAAACTGTTTTTT.

V gene TRBV9 combines with J gene TRBJ1-1; perhaps TRBD1 as D (6 bases). CDR1 is SGDLS and CDR2 is YYNGEE in the germline V gene. Trimming removed 0 bases from V and 1 base from J, with 19 bases in between. This CDR3 is built from 18 residues. CDR3 sequence (DNA): TGTGCCAGCAGCGTAGGGGGAGGGCAGGGGATACAGAACACTGAAGCTTTCTTT. Its protein product is CASSVGGGQGIQNTEAFF. Full variable domain (rest looked up from reference TRBV9 and TRBJ1-1): DSGVTQTPKHLITATGQRVTLRCSPRSGDLSVYWYQQSLDQGLQFLIQYYNGEERAKGNILERFSAQQFPDLHSELNLSSLELGDSALYFCASSVGGGQGIQNTEAFFGQGTRLTVV.

This rearrangement joins TRBV4-1 to TRBJ1-1; 8 bases align to TRBD1. The CDR3 runs 16 residues. With V trimmed by 3 bases and J by 7 bases, 13 bases remained unmatched. Germline assignment: CDR1 MGHRA and CDR2 YSYEKL. This CDR3 reads CASSQARLRGRNEAFF. In nucleotides, the CDR3 is TGCGCCAGCAGCCAGGCTCGGCTCAGGGGGCGTAATGAAGCTTTCTTT.

This clone came up a few times. The CDR3 DNA is TGTGCCTGGAGTGAAGGAGGTGTTGGGGACATTCAGTACTTC. Translated: CAWSEGGVGDIQYF. The gene calls are TRBV30 and TRBJ2-4, with D maybe TRBD2 (5 bases). V lost 1 base and J lost 8, with 15 bases in between. Germline CDR1 is GTSNPN and CDR2 is SVGIG (reference sequence). The length of the CDR3 is 14 residues.

This clone was counted between two and nine times. The rearrangement joins TRBV5-1 to TRBJ2-1; 7 nucleotides line up with TRBD1. CDR3 size: 14 residues. V lost 3 bases to trimming and J lost 3 bases; unmatched junction nucleotides: 3. Germline V CDR1 and CDR2: SGHRS, YFSETQ. CDR3 protein: CASSWDSFYNEQFF. In DNA form, the CDR3 reads TGCGCCAGCAGCTGGGACAGCTTCTACAATGAGCAGTTCTTC.

The CDR3 nucleotides read TGTGCCAGCAGTTTAGGTTCAGGGGGGTCAAACATTCAGTACTTC. As protein: CASSLGSGGSNIQYF. The chain carries TRBV28 and TRBJ2-4; tentative D call: TRBD1 (7 bases). The CDR3 loop spans 15 amino acids. V was pared by 2 bases and J by 6 bases, with 14 bases between. The germline CDR1 and CDR2 sequences are MDHEN and SYDVKM.

The rearrangement links TRBV18 to TRBJ1-4, with D unclear. Germline CDR1 and CDR2: KGHSH and LQKENI. CDR3 length: 14 amino acids. The V end lost 4 bases, the J end lost 0 bases, and 6 bases lay between the germline ends. CDR3 amino acids: CASSQQATNEKLFF. DNA of the CDR3: TGTGCCAGCTCACAGCAAGCAACTAATGAAAAACTGTTTTTT. The full variable domain, rest sourced from reference TRBV18 and TRBJ1-4, is NAGVMQNPRHLVRRRGQEARLRCSPMKGHSHVYWYRQLPEEGLKFMVYLQKENIIDESGMPKERFSAEFPKEGPSILRIQQVVRGDSAAYFCASSQQATNEKLFFGSGTQLSVL.

The CDR3 region has the DNA TGTGCCAGTAGTAACTCCGGGGGGGCCTACGAGCAGTACTTC. Translating it yields CASSNSGGAYEQYF. The chain has TRBV19 and TRBJ2-5; TRBD2 agrees at 8 bases. The J call could be wrong; TRBJ2-7 is a better fit for the DNA end. CDR3 length: 14 residues. Germline-derived CDR1 and CDR2 are LNHDA and SQIVND (reference sequence).

Within the sample, this clone is medium-sized. This sequence joins TRBV6-1 and TRBJ1-2; TRBD1 aligns across 9 bases. This CDR3 is 14 amino acids long. Looked up from germline, CDR1 is MNHNS and CDR2 is SASEGT. The V and J ends lost 5 bases and 8 bases, in that order; junction bases with no gene match: 9. CDR3: CASSPLGQGFGYTF. CDR3 nucleotides: TGTGCCAGCAGTCCACTGGGACAGGGATTCGGCTACACCTTC.

V usage is TRBV30 and J usage is TRBJ1-2; D not resolved. Trimming removed 7 bases at V and 1 base at J, with 13 bases between. CDR1 GTSNPN and CDR2 SVGIG come from the germline V gene (reference sequence). This CDR3 has 13 residues. The CDR3 sequence is CASDSAVNYGYTF. The CDR3 DNA reads TGTGCCTCCGATTCGGCGGTTAACTATGGCTACACCTTC.

V is TRBV7-6 and J is TRBJ2-3, with 15 bases identical to TRBD2. V shed 6 bases and J 4 bases; nucleotides not matched to a gene: 2. Germline V CDR1 and CDR2: SGHVS, FNYEAQ. The CDR3 extends over 15 amino acids. The CDR3 region is CASRGLAGGPDTQYF. CDR3 sequence (DNA): TGTGCCAGCAGGGGACTAGCGGGGGGTCCAGATACGCAGTATTTT.

This rearrangement joins TRBV7-2 to TRBJ2-5, with TRBD2 as a possible D gene (6 bases). The last part of the DNA fits TRBJ2-7 better; the J call may be wrong. This CDR3 is 13 amino acids long. The germline gives CDR1 SGHTA, CDR2 FQGNSA. The CDR3 coding sequence is TGTGCCAGCAGCCGGGGGTACTCCTACGAGCAGTACTTC. It translates to CASSRGYSYEQYF.

This chain connects TRBV19 to TRBJ2-3; a weak D match, TRBD2 (6 bases). Per germline, CDR1 LNHDA and CDR2 SQIVND (reference sequence). The CDR3 sequence is 17 residues long. V lost 1 base, J lost 0 bases, and 14 bases lay in between. Here the CDR3 reads CASSIAPPTSSTDTQYF. CDR3 DNA: TGTGCCAGTAGTATAGCCCCCCCGACTAGTAGCACAGATACGCAGTATTTT.

The rearrangement uses TRBV2 and TRBJ1-1, with D perhaps matching TRBD1 (5 bases). Trimming removed 8 bases at V and 5 bases at J, with 9 bases between. The CDR3 covers 11 residues. CDR1 and CDR2 from the germline V gene are SNHLY and FYNNEI. This chain's CDR3 is CASRGGTEAFF. CDR3 DNA sequence: TGTGCCAGCCGCGGGGGGACTGAAGCTTTCTTT.

This sequence joins TRBV19 and TRBJ2-5; 11 bases agree with TRBD2. The CDR3 contains 15 residues. Germline CDR1 LNHDA, CDR2 SQIVND (reference sequence). With 7 bases clipped from V and 5 bases from J, the junction kept 9 bases outside the gene matches. This chain's CDR3 is CASTKLAGAEETQYF. The CDR3 coding sequence is TGTGCCAGTACCAAACTAGCGGGGGCAGAGGAGACCCAGTACTTC.

As DNA, the CDR3 is TGTGCCAGCAGTCTCAACTATGGCTACACCTTC. It encodes CASSLNYGYTF. The chain combines TRBV27 with TRBJ1-2, with unresolved D. V was cut by 5 bases and J by 2 bases, with 3 bases left in between. Germline values: CDR1 MNHEY, CDR2 SMNVEV (reference sequence). The CDR3 covers 11 residues.

This chain links TRBV7-6 with TRBJ2-7; maybe TRBD2 (5 bases). Per the germline V gene, CDR1 is SGHVS and CDR2 is FNYEAQ. The CDR3 has 15 amino acids. Trimming took off 5 bases at V and 2 bases at J, with 16 bases between the two ends. Here the CDR3 DNA reads TGTGCCAGCAGCCCTGATAGCGTCAACCCCTACGAGCAGTACTTC. Encoded protein: CASSPDSVNPYEQYF.

J is TRBJ2-2 and V is TRBV7-8; the D is unclear. The V gene's germline CDR1 is SGHVS and CDR2 FQNEAQ. Trimming shortened V by 0 bases and J by 0 bases, and 5 bases separated the two germline ends. The CDR3 is made up of 15 amino acids. The CDR3 protein is CASSLARTNTGELFF. CDR3 DNA: TGTGCCAGCAGCTTAGCCAGGACGAACACCGGGGAGCTGTTTTTT.

The sample holds a few counts of this clone. The chain links TRBV9 to TRBJ1-2; 7 bases fit TRBD1. Germline lookup yields CDR1 SGDLS and CDR2 YYNGEE. The CDR3 has 13 amino acids. The V gene end was trimmed by 3 bases and the J gene end by 8 bases; junction bases not matched to a gene: 7. The chain's CDR3 is CASSDVTGIGYTF. Here the CDR3 DNA reads TGTGCCAGCAGCGACGTGACAGGGATCGGCTACACCTTC.

The V and J genes are TRBV6-6 and TRBJ1-2; 10 bases are a match to TRBD1. This CDR3 comprises 14 residues. Germline V gene lookup returns CDR1 MNHNY and CDR2 SVGAGI (reference sequence). V dropped 4 bases and J dropped 10; count of bases not matched to a gene: 9. CDR3 bases: TGTGCCAGCAGTTCTACCGGACAGGGGGAGCTCTACACCTTC. Translated, it gives CASSSTGQGELYTF.

The chain joins TRBV6-6 to TRBJ1-2, with D tentatively TRBD1 (6 bases). The germline V gene encodes CDR1 MNHNY and CDR2 SVGAGI (reference sequence). The CDR3 totals 15 residues. V lost 0 bases and J 4 bases, leaving 12 bases between the germline ends. As DNA, the CDR3 is TGTGCCAGCAGTTACTCGGGGGGGGCTGGCTATGGCTACACCTTC. Translated, it gives CASSYSGGAGYGYTF.

The sample holds one count of this clone. In nucleotides, the CDR3 is TGTGCCAGCAGTCAAGCCTATGGCTACACCTTC. It codes for CASSQAYGYTF. This chain connects TRBV28 to TRBJ1-2, with D hard to call. Germline CDR1 reads MDHEN; CDR2 reads SYDVKM. Deletions cut 5 bases from V and 4 bases from J, with 5 bases between. The CDR3 loop spans 11 amino acids.

CDR3 loop: CASSWGQGVGNTEAFF. The CDR3 coding sequence is TGTGCCAGCAGTTGGGGACAGGGGGTGGGGAACACTGAAGCTTTCTTT. The V call is TRBV28, the J call TRBJ1-1; TRBD1 matches 11 bases. V was clipped by 4 bases and J by 1 base; unmatched bases: 5. CDR1 and CDR2 from the germline V gene are MDHEN and SYDVKM. The CDR3 has 16 amino acids.

The rearrangement joins TRBV10-3 to TRBJ2-7, with 12 nucleotides matching TRBD2. The CDR3 consists of 16 residues. Germline V lookup: CDR1 ENHRY, CDR2 SYGVKD. V shed 10 bases, J shed 2 bases, and the junction held 12 bases outside the gene matches. CDR3 in DNA: TGTGCCACACGCGACAGTTCTAGCGGGAGGGCCTACGAGCAGTACTTC. It is translated as CATRDSSSGRAYEQYF.

The V and J genes are TRBV7-8 and TRBJ1-2; 11 positions match TRBD1. The CDR3 has 14 amino acids. V dropped 4 bases and J dropped 7; count of bases not matched to a gene: 5. Germline assignment: CDR1 SGHVS and CDR2 FQNEAQ. The CDR3 DNA sequence: TGTGCCAGCAGCTGGGACAGGGGGGATTTTGGCTACACCTTC. Protein: CASSWDRGDFGYTF.

The rearrangement links TRBV27 to TRBJ1-3; 9 bases align to TRBD1. The CDR3 runs to 13 residues. Germline V gene lookup returns CDR1 MNHEY and CDR2 SMNVEV (reference sequence). The trim removed 10 bases at V and 1 base at J, leaving 2 bases unmatched. Written as DNA, the CDR3 is TGTGCCACGGGGACAGGGTCTGGAAACACCATATATTTT. Protein product: CATGTGSGNTIYF.